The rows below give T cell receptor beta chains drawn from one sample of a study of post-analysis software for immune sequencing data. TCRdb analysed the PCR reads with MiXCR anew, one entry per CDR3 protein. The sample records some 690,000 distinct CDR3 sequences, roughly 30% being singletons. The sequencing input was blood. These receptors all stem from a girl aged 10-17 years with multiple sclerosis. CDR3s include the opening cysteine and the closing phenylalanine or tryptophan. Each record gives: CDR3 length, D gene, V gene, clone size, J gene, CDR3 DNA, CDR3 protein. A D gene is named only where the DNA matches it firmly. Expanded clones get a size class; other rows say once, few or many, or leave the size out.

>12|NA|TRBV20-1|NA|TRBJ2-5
TGCAGTGCCATCCCACTGGCAGAGACCCAGTACTTC
CSAIPLAETQYF
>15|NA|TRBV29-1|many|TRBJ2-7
TGCAGCGTCATTCGACGCGGGACCTTATCCTACGAGCAGTACTTC
CSVIRRGTLSYEQYF
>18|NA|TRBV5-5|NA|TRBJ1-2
TGTGCCAGCAGCTTGGGGTATGCGTCGGCAGGGAGGTACTCGGGCTACACCTTC
CASSLGYASAGRYSGYTF
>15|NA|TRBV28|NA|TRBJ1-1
TGTGCCAGCAGACCCAATAAGGGATGGAACACTGAAGCTTTCTTT
CASRPNKGWNTEAFF
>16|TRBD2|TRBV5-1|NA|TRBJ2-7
TGCGCCAGCAGCTTGGAGGCGGGAGGACCCACCTACGAGCAGTACTTC
CASSLEAGGPTYEQYF
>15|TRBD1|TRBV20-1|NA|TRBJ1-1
TGCAGTGCTAGAGAGGCCAGGGGGGCCAACACTGAAGCTTTCTTT
CSAREARGANTEAFF
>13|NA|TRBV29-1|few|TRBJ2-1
TGCAGCGGGGGGGGGCAGGAATACAATGAGCAGTTCTTC
CSGGGQEYNEQFF
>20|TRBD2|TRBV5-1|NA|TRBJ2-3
TGCGCCAGCAGCTTGGAAGGGACTAGCGGGGTAGCGGCTCGTGGAGATACGCAGTATTTT
CASSLEGTSGVAARGDTQYF
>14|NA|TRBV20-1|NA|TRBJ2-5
TGCAGTGCTAGAGATCTTACAGGGCAGAAGACCCAGTACTTC
CSARDLTGQKTQYF
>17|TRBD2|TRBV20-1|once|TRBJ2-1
TGCAGTGCTAGAGATCACGGGAGCGGGGGGGCCCGGAATGAGCAGTTCTTC
CSARDHGSGGARNEQFF
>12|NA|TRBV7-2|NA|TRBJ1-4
TGTGCCAGCAGCTACCGGGGCGAAAAACTGTTTTTT
CASSYRGEKLFF
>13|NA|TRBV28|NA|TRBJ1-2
TGTGCCAGCAGTTATGGGGGTCGTCTTGGCTACACCTTC
CASSYGGRLGYTF
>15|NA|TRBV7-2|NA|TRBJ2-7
TGTGCCAGCAGCTGGGTGGGGGGCAGCTCCTACGAGCAGTACTTC
CASSWVGGSSYEQYF
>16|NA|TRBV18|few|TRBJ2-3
TGTGCCAGCCCCCGGGCGGAGGGATCAGCCACAGATACGCAGTATTTT
CASPRAEGSATDTQYF
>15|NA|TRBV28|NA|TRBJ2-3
TGTGCCAGCAGCCTCGCGAGACAGGGCACAGATACGCAGTATTTT
CASSLARQGTDTQYF
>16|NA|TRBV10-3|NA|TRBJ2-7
TGTGCCATCAGTGGGTCCCAGGGCCGGCAGGGGTACGAGCAGTACTTC
CAISGSQGRQGYEQYF
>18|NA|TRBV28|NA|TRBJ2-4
TGTGCCAGCAGCTACCTAAACCCGGGACTTCCAACCAAAAACATTCAGTACTTC
CASSYLNPGLPTKNIQYF
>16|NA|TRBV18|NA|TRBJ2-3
TGTGCCAGCTCACCCCTGGGGAATCGGGCAACAGATACGCAGTATTTT
CASSPLGNRATDTQYF
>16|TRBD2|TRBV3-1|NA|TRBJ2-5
TGTGCCAGCAGCCAAGCTAGCGGGAGGCTCCAAGAGACCCAGTACTTC
CASSQASGRLQETQYF
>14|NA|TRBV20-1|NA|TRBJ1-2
TGCAGTGCTAGGCCGGACAGATCGGCCTATGGCTACACCTTC
CSARPDRSAYGYTF
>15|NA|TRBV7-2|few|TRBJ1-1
TGTGCCAGCAGCTTGGGTAGGGCTATGAACACTGAAGCTTTCTTT
CASSLGRAMNTEAFF
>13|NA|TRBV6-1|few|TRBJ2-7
TGTGCCAGCAGTGGCCTCCGGGCTCGCGAGCAGTACTTC
CASSGLRAREQYF
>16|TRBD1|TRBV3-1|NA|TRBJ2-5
TGTGCCAGCAGCCAGGGGGACAGCGCCCACCGGGAGACCCAGTACTTC
CASSQGDSAHRETQYF